This T cell receptor (beta chain) emerged from a study of regulatory T cells in long-lasting Graves disease (dated by TCRdb to about 2021). About the full investigation: To count as having persistent Graves' disease, a patient had to have received antithyroid drug treatment for over 5 years with TSH receptor autoantibodies remaining persistently positive. This study used TCR sequencing and RNA sequencing of peripheral blood to compare persistent Graves' disease patients against newly diagnosed Graves' disease patients. A total of about 33 samples underwent TCR sequencing: about 13 from persistent and about 20 from newly diagnosed Graves' disease patients. On average, persistent Graves' disease patients in the clinical cohort had been on antithyroid drugs for about 10 years. The study took place in China and was registered as a clinical trial.

Sample time point, as interpreted from the label and publication: persistent/refractory GD, antithyroid drugs over 5 years with positive TRAb. For both TCR sequencing and RNA sequencing, RNA was extracted from PBMCs in TRIzol. The diagnosis of Graves' disease followed American Thyroid Association guidelines. Recruitment of patients was carried out at an endocrinology department in Xi'an, China. From each patient, around 9.3 milliliters of peripheral blood was collected into an EDTA anticoagulant tube. PBMCs were isolated by Ficoll Paque Plus density gradient separation without further T cell sorting. RNA quality was checked with an Agilent 2100 Bioanalyzer and agarose gel, and concentration with a NanoDrop 2000. V is pruned by 3 bases and J by 0 bases, leaving 8 bases of the junction without a gene match. In the germline V gene, CDR1 corresponds to MDHEN and CDR2 to SYDVKM. From cysteine to phenylalanine, the CDR3 is 17 amino acids long. Only the CDR3 region is kept as DNA, spanning 51 bases read in frame from base 1.

Summary of the overall study and its limitations: As a limitation, the authors acknowledged that the small sample size may reduce accuracy. TRBV28, TRBJ1-2 and TRBJ2-5 were preferentially used in persistent disease, while TRBV20-1 and TRBJ2-1 were favored in newly diagnosed disease. Because the primary lesion, thyroid tissue, could not be accessed, the study looked at peripheral blood alone. Only the TCR beta chain was sequenced and analyzed. Persistent Graves' disease patients showed lower TCR Shannon entropy and fewer highly expanded clones than newly diagnosed patients, suggesting clonal expansion. Persistent patients shared more public clonotypes among themselves (over 2,500) than newly diagnosed patients did (roughly 920).

This clonotype was observed a few times. There is no known antigen for this receptor. No base quality information exists; no much larger clone differs at one position. Libraries were made using multiplex PCR. Instrument used: Illumina HiSeq 4000. iRepertoire HTBI primers and Arm-PCR amplification of CDR3 regions were used to construct TCR beta libraries. Before sequencing, the PCR products underwent gel purification. Per the source publication's procedure: A total of around 59 TRBV and 14 TRBJ segments were identified across samples and were used for gene usage analysis of CDR3 amino acid clonotypes. COPE and FqMerger were used to merge the filtered high-quality paired reads into contigs. BLAST was used to align contigs to IMGT TRBV, TRBD and TRBJ reference genes, with CDR3 defined following IMGT. Any clonotype with a frequency above 0.1% was classified as a highly expanded clone. Repertoire diversity was measured by Shannon entropy, and V-J evenness by the Gini coefficient. A clonotype was considered public if more than one individual shared it. The public reads were quality trimmed at Q25 with fastp and then assembled into clones with MiXCR by TCRdb, keeping productive beta chains. Duplicate CDR3 protein sequences are folded into a single record with the most common DNA and genes. Here the V and J calls rest on TCRdb's processing, not on the authors' analysis. The sample profile shows 600,000 to 850,000 distinct CDR3 sequences; about 30% of them were found once. Roughly 41% of the sample belongs to the ten largest clones.

The specimen was peripheral blood mononuclear cells (PBMCs), collected when the disease was refractory, from a patient treated with antithyroid drugs. This chain joins TRBV28 to TRBJ1-5; 7 bases in the junction line up with TRBD1. This receptor was taken from a female donor with Graves disease. The CDR3 sequence is CASSFYRGRGSNQPQHF. The nucleotides are TGTGCCAGCAGTTTTTACAGGGGAAGGGGTAGCAATCAGCCCCAGCATTTT. The reference TRBV28 and TRBJ1-5 proteins fill in what lies around the CDR3, so the full variable domain reads DVKVTQSSRYLVKRTGEKVFLECVQDMDHENMFWYRQDPGLGLRLIYFSYDVKMKEKGDIPEGYSVSREKKERFSLILESASTNQTSMYLCASSFYRGRGSNQPQHFGDGTRLSIL.